A single sample gave rise to the 7 T cell receptor beta chains below, sequenced in a study of T cells in localized non-small cell lung cancer. Repertoires were generated with immunoSEQ multiplex PCR, while TCRdb's copy carries only in-frame clones and drops some. The table has about 76,000 clones, roughly 83% seen once. The material was peripheral blood, obtained before any cancer treatment. These receptors were taken from a female donor of 60 years or more with stage I lung adenocarcinoma.

This chain links TRBV29-1 with TRBJ1-4, with 8 bases lining up with TRBD1. Per the germline V gene, CDR1 is SQVTM and CDR2 is ANQGSEA. This CDR3 contains 14 residues. After removal of 5 bases from V and 3 bases from J, the junction contained 5 bases not matched to a gene. Written as DNA, the CDR3 is TGCAGCGTTAGAACGACAGGGGCTAATGAAAAACTGTTTTTT. Translated: CSVRTTGANEKLFF.

The CDR3 here is CASSDGLAGRQETQYF. The CDR3 coding sequence is TGTGCCAGCAGTGATGGACTAGCGGGGCGACAAGAGACCCAGTACTTC. The chain combines TRBV6-1 with TRBJ2-5; 12 bases are shared with TRBD2. Per germline, CDR1 MNHNS and CDR2 SASEGT. This CDR3 contains 16 residues. V lost 3 bases and J lost 2; bases outside the gene matches: 4.

In its sample, this clone was seen once. This chain links TRBV15 with TRBJ2-7; 9 positions match TRBD1. V shed 0 bases, J shed 3 bases, and the junction held 6 bases outside the gene matches. The CDR3 extends over 16 amino acids. Germline-derived CDR1 and CDR2 are LNHNV and YYDKDF (reference sequence). In nucleotides, the CDR3 is TGTGCCACCAGCAGAGATCACTCGGACAGGGGCTACGAGCAGTACTTC. Translating gives CATSRDHSDRGYEQYF.

Only one count was recorded for this clone. This chain links TRBV7-3 with TRBJ2-1, with TRBD1 matching over 9 bases. The CDR3 is 15 amino acids. After removal of 2 bases from V and 9 bases from J, the junction contained 8 bases not matched to a gene. The germline V gene encodes CDR1 SGHTA and CDR2 FQGTGA. The CDR3, as DNA: TGTGCCAGCAGCTTATCCGGGACAGGGTCGTCTGAGCAGTTCTTC. Its protein is CASSLSGTGSSEQFF.

The sample holds a few counts of this clone. The V call is TRBV7-3, the J call TRBJ2-2, with unresolved D. V lost 1 base to trimming and J lost 6 bases, with 9 bases between them. The CDR3 is 14 residues long. Germline V gene sequence: CDR1 SGHTA, CDR2 FQGTGA. The CDR3 sequence is CASSLRPIPGELFF. In nucleotides, the CDR3 is TGTGCCAGCAGCTTAAGGCCGATCCCCGGGGAGCTGTTTTTT.

The chain couples TRBV7-3 to TRBJ2-7; 8 bases are a match to TRBD2. Germline assignment: CDR1 SGHTA and CDR2 FQGTGA. This CDR3 has 16 residues. V gave up 0 bases and J gave up 0 bases; unmatched junction bases: 4. CDR3: CASSLTSGDLSYEQYF. CDR3 bases: TGTGCCAGCAGCTTAACTAGCGGGGACCTCTCCTACGAGCAGTACTTC. The full variable domain, in which reference TRBV7-3 and TRBJ2-7 provide the parts outside the CDR3, is GAGVSQTPSNKVTEKGKYVELRCDPISGHTALYWYRQSLGQGPEFLIYFQGTGAADDSGLPNDRFFAVRPEGSVSTLKIQRTERGDSAVYLCASSLTSGDLSYEQYFGPGTRLTVT.

This clone was seen just once. This chain joins TRBV21-1 and TRBJ2-7; TRBD2 is the table's D call, not checked against the DNA. TRBV21-1 is recorded as a pseudogene. The CDR3 is 12 residues long. The CDR3: CASSNGRPEQYF. As DNA, the CDR3 is TGTGCCAGCAGCAACGGTCGCCCTGAGCAGTACTTC.